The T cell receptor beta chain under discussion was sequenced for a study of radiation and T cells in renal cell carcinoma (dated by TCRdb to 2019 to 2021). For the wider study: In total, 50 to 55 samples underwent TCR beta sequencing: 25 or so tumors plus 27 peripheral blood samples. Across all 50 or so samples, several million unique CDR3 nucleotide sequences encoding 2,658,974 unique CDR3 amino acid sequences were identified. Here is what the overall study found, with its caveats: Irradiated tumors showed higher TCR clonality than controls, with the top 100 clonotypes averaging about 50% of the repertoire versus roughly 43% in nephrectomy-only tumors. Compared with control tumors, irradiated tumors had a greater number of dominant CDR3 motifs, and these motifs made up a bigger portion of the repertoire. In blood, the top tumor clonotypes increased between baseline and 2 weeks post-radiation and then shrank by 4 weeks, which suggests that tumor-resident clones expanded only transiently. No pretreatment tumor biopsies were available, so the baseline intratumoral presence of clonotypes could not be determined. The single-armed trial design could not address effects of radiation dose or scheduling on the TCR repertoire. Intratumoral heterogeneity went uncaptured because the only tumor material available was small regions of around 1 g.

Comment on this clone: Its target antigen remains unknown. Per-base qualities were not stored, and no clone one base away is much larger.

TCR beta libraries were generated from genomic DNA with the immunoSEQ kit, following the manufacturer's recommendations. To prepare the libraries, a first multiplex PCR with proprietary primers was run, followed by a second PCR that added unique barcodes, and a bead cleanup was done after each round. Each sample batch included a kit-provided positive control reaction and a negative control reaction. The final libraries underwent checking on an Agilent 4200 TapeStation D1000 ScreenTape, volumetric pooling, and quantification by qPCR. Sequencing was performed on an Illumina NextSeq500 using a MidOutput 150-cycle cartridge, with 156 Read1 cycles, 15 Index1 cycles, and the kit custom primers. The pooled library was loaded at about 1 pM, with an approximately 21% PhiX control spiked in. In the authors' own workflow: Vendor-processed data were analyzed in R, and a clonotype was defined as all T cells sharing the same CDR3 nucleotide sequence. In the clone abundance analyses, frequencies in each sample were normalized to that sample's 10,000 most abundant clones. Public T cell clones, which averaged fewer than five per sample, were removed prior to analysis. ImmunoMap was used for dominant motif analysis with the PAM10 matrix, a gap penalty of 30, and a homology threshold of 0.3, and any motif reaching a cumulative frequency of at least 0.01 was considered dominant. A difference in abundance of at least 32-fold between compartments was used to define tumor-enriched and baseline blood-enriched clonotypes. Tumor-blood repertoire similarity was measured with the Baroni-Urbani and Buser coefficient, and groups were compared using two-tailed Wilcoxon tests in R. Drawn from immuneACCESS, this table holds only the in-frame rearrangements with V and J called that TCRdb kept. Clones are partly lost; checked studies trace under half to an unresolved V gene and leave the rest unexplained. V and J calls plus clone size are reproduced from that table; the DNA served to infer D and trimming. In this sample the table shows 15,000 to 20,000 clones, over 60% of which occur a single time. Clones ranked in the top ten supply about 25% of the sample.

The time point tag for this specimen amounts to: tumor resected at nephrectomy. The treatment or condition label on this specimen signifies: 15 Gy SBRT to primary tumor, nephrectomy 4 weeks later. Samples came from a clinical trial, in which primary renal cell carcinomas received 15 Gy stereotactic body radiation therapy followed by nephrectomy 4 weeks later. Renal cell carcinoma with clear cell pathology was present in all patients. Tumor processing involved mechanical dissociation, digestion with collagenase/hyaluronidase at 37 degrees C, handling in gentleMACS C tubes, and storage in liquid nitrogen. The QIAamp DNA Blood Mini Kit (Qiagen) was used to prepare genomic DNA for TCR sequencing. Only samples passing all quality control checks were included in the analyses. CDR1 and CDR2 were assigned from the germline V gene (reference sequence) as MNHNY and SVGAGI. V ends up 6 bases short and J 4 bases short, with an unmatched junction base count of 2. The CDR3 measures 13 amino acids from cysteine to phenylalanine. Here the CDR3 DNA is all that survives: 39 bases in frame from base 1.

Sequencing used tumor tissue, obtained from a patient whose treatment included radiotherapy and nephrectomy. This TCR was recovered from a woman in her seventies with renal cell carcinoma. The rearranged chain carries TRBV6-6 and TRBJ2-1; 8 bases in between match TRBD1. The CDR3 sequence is CASSRDRYNEQFF. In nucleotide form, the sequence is TGTGCCAGCAGCCGGGACAGGTACAATGAGCAGTTCTTC.